Below, 8 T cell receptor beta chains from the same sample are listed, as sequenced in a study of T cell responses to AZD1222 COVID-19 vaccine. Using immunoSEQ multiplex PCR, the repertoire was profiled, and TCRdb retains in-frame clones only, with some absent. The table includes about 120,000 clones, approximately 83% detected once. This material consisted of peripheral blood, taken on day 0 of AZD1222 vaccination. Receptor source: an adult in good health.

The J gene is TRBJ1-3, the V gene TRBV7-2; D is possibly TRBD1 (5 bases). CDR3 size: 16 residues. V gave up 5 bases and J gave up 2 bases, with 16 bases separating them. CDR1 is SGHTA and CDR2 is FQGNSA in the germline V gene. Here the CDR3 reads CASSPSYGGAGNTIYF. DNA for the CDR3: TGTGCCAGCAGCCCCTCATATGGGGGGGCTGGAAACACCATATATTTT.

This clone was seen a single time. The V and J genes are TRBV28 and TRBJ1-3; D not resolved. Germline values: CDR1 MDHEN, CDR2 SYDVKM. The CDR3 totals 14 residues. Trimming cost V 3 bases and J 2 bases, with 8 bases left between them. The CDR3 loop reads CASSFPETGNTIYF. CDR3 coding DNA: TGTGCCAGCAGTTTCCCAGAAACTGGAAACACCATATATTTT.

This clone was detected a few times. The chain links TRBV4-2 to TRBJ2-5; 8 bases are shared with TRBD2. Germline CDR1 reads LGHNA; CDR2 reads YNFKEQ. The CDR3 consists of 15 residues. Losses at the gene ends were 5 bases for V and 4 bases for J; bases not matched to a gene: 9. The CDR3 DNA is TGTGCCAGCAGCTCTATTAGCGGGACGGCAGAGACCCAGTACTTC. It yields the protein CASSSISGTAETQYF.

The V gene is TRBV7-2, the J gene TRBJ2-1, with D tentatively TRBD2 (6 bases). The CDR3 has 13 amino acids. V shed 2 bases and J shed 6 bases, with 8 bases lying between them. CDR1 and CDR2 from the germline V gene are SGHTA and FQGNSA. This chain's CDR3 is CASSLWRGNEQFF. The CDR3 nucleotides read TGTGCCAGCAGCTTATGGAGGGGCAATGAGCAGTTCTTC.

This chain connects TRBV7-2 to TRBJ1-2; D may be TRBD1 (5 bases). Trimming stripped 1 base from V and 0 bases from J, with 21 bases between. The V gene's germline CDR1 is SGHTA and CDR2 FQGNSA. CDR3 length: 19 residues. For the CDR3, the DNA is TGTGCCAGCAGCTTAGTCGGGACGGGCTGGGGCGTGACTAACTATGGCTACACCTTC. Its protein is CASSLVGTGWGVTNYGYTF.

J is TRBJ1-3 and V is TRBV7-2, with 7 bases aligning to TRBD1. This CDR3 is built from 14 residues. Germline V gene lookup returns CDR1 SGHTA and CDR2 FQGNSA. Trimming took 5 bases from V and 2 from J; bases not matched to a gene: 3. CDR3 region: CASSVDRAGNTIYF. The CDR3, as DNA: TGTGCCAGCAGCGTTGACAGGGCTGGAAACACCATATATTTT.

CDR3 region: CASSRKYNEQFF. The CDR3 bases are TGTGCCAGCAGCCGAAAGTACAATGAGCAGTTCTTC. This chain uses TRBV12-3 or TRBV12-4 with TRBJ2-1; D not certain. Trimming removed 6 bases at V and 4 bases at J, with 7 bases between. The CDR3 is 12 amino acids.

V usage is TRBV5-1 and J usage is TRBJ1-2; 7 nucleotides line up with TRBD1. CDR1 is SGHRS and CDR2 is YFSETQ in the germline V gene. The CDR3 is 15 residues long. With V trimmed by 4 bases and J by 4 bases, 10 bases remained unmatched. The CDR3 loop reads CASSLTQGGSYGYTF. The CDR3 region has the DNA TGCGCCAGCAGCCTAACTCAGGGGGGCAGCTATGGCTACACCTTC.